The 23 T cell receptor beta chains below all came from one sample that was sequenced in a study of cytomegalovirus exposure and HLA in healthy donors. The study ran its PCR with 60 Vbeta and 13 Jbeta primers. Sequencing was performed with immunoSEQ multiplex PCR; in TCRdb, only in-frame clones are kept and a portion is missing. In the table there are around 110,000 clones, 82% of which are singletons. The material sequenced was PBMCs. The origin of the receptors is a man in his thirties or forties in good health and CMV-seropositive.

The chain combines TRBV5-4 with TRBJ1-1, with D perhaps TRBD1 (6 bases). V was cut by 4 bases and J by 3 bases, with 16 bases left in between. Germline CDR1 and CDR2: SGHNT and YYREEE (reference sequence). The CDR3 covers 15 residues. CDR3 residues: CASSVYRDRDTEAFF. CDR3 nucleotide sequence: TGTGCCAGCAGCGTATACAGGGATAGGGACACTGAAGCTTTCTTT.

The chain links TRBV13 to TRBJ2-5, with TRBD2 matching 11 bases. Looked up from germline, CDR1 is PRHDT and CDR2 is FYEKMQ (reference sequence). CDR3 length equals 16 residues. Trimming removed 1 base from V and 5 bases from J; junction bases left unmatched: 6. CDR3: CASSLDGLAGWETQYF. DNA for the CDR3: TGTGCCAGCAGCTTAGACGGACTAGCGGGTTGGGAGACCCAGTACTTC.

The V and J genes are TRBV5-1 and TRBJ1-2; maybe TRBD1 (5 bases). V was trimmed by 1 base and J by 4 bases, leaving 11 bases between them. Germline V gene data show CDR1 as SGHRS and CDR2 as YFSETQ. The CDR3 contains 14 residues. In nucleotides, the CDR3 is TGCGCCAGCAGCTTGACAGGACACAGCTATGGCTACACCTTC. Translation: CASSLTGHSYGYTF.

The genes are TRBV25-1 and TRBJ1-4; 7 nucleotides match TRBD1. The CDR3 has 13 amino acids. V dropped 8 bases and J dropped 7; count of bases not matched to a gene: 7. CDR1 is MGHDK and CDR2 is SYGVNS in the germline V gene. CDR3 region: CASSGTVLEKLFF. The DNA of the CDR3 is TGTGCCAGCTCCGGGACAGTCCTTGAAAAACTGTTTTTT.

The chain couples TRBV10-1 to TRBJ2-2; weak D call: TRBD1 (6 bases). CDR1 WNHNN and CDR2 SYGVQD come from the germline V gene (reference sequence). The CDR3 covers 14 residues. The V gene lost 6 bases and the J gene lost 0 bases, with 8 bases spanning the gap. CDR3 nucleotides: TGCGCCAGCAGCGGGACAACGAACACCGGGGAGCTGTTTTTT. Protein product: CASSGTTNTGELFF.

The chain has TRBV2 and TRBJ1-2; D ambiguous. V was trimmed by 7 bases and J by 6 bases, leaving 9 bases between them. CDR1 and CDR2 from the germline V gene are SNHLY and FYNNEI. This CDR3 contains 11 residues. This CDR3 reads CASTRRDGYTF. For the CDR3, the DNA is TGTGCCAGCACGCGGCGGGATGGCTACACCTTC.

The chain is built from TRBV6-6 and TRBJ2-7, with a possible D match to TRBD1 (5 bases). This CDR3 region has 12 residues. V was trimmed by 2 bases and J by 5 bases, leaving 7 bases between them. Germline lookup yields CDR1 MNHNY and CDR2 SVGAGI (reference sequence). CDR3 in DNA: TGTGCCAGCAGTTACGTCAGGGACGAGCAGTACTTC. It codes for CASSYVRDEQYF.

The genes are TRBV7-8 and TRBJ1-2; 9 bases agree with TRBD1. The CDR3 totals 15 residues. In germline, CDR1 is SGHVS, CDR2 FQNEAQ. Trimming at V came to 5 bases and at J to 8 bases, leaving 12 bases not matched to a gene. The CDR3: CASSLGQGPIEGYTF. CDR3 coding DNA: TGTGCCAGCAGCCTGGGACAGGGACCGATCGAAGGCTACACCTTC.

This chain connects TRBV7-6 to TRBJ2-5; TRBD2 might be the D (5 bases). V was pared by 5 bases and J by 5 bases, with 18 bases between. CDR1 SGHVS and CDR2 FNYEAQ come from the germline V gene. This CDR3 contains 15 residues. CDR3 sequence reads: CASSTSVSRRETQYF. The CDR3 DNA is TGTGCCAGCAGCACCTCGGTTAGTAGGAGGGAGACCCAGTACTTC.

The chain links TRBV10-1 to TRBJ1-2; 8 bases agree with TRBD1. The CDR3 consists of 15 residues. CDR1 and CDR2 (germline): WNHNN, SYGVQD (reference sequence). Trimming removed 7 bases from V and 5 bases from J; junction bases left unmatched: 12. The chain's CDR3 is CASTYRDRPSYGYTF. Here the CDR3 DNA reads TGCGCCAGCACTTACAGGGACAGGCCTTCATATGGCTACACCTTC.

CDR3 loop: CASSLGQLGEKLFF. CDR3 bases: TGCGCCAGCAGCTTGGGACAGCTCGGCGAAAAACTGTTTTTT. The V gene is TRBV5-1, the J gene TRBJ1-4, with a tentative D call TRBD1 (5 bases). The V end lost 0 bases, the J end lost 8 bases, and 11 bases lay between the germline ends. Germline-derived CDR1 and CDR2 are SGHRS and YFSETQ. CDR3 length equals 14 residues.

This rearrangement joins TRBV25-1 to TRBJ1-6, with D unclear. The V gene lost 4 bases and the J gene lost 0 bases, with 4 bases spanning the gap. Germline CDR1 and CDR2: MGHDK and SYGVNS. The CDR3 sequence is 14 residues long. The CDR3 nucleotides read TGTGCCAGCAGTGTTAACTCCTATAATTCACCCCTCCACTTT. Its translation is CASSVNSYNSPLHF.

The chain is built from TRBV30 and TRBJ2-3, with 14 bases lining up with TRBD2. Trimming cost V 5 bases and J 2 bases; bases outside gene matches: 15. The CDR3 extends over 19 amino acids. From germline, CDR1 is GTSNPN and CDR2 SVGIG (reference sequence). The CDR3 spells CAWVGGTSGGQVPTDTQYF. Written as DNA, the CDR3 is TGTGCCTGGGTCGGGGGGACTAGCGGGGGTCAGGTTCCCACAGATACGCAGTATTTT.

The V and J genes are TRBV29-1 and TRBJ2-5; weak D call: TRBD2 (5 bases). V dropped 4 bases and J dropped 1 base, with 7 bases sitting between them. The CDR3 covers 12 residues. Looked up from germline, CDR1 is SQVTM and CDR2 is ANQGSEA. The CDR3 is CSVGLSQETQYF. The CDR3 bases are TGCAGCGTTGGACTATCCCAAGAGACCCAGTACTTC.

Here the CDR3 reads CAISEIGGNTEAFF. The DNA of the CDR3 is TGTGCCATCAGTGAAATAGGAGGGAACACTGAAGCTTTCTTT. The J gene is TRBJ1-1, the V gene TRBV10-3; no clear D. V lost 3 bases and J 1 base, leaving 9 bases between the germline ends. The germline V gene has CDR1 ENHRY and CDR2 SYGVKD. The CDR3 sequence is 14 residues long.

V usage is TRBV30 and J usage is TRBJ1-2, with D possibly matching TRBD1 (6 bases). Germline V gene sequence: CDR1 GTSNPN, CDR2 SVGIG (reference sequence). V was trimmed by 7 bases and J by 8 bases, leaving 14 bases between them. This CDR3 has 11 residues. The CDR3 DNA sequence: TGTGCCTCGAACAGGGAGGGAGGCTACACCTTC. This gives the protein CASNREGGYTF.

This chain uses TRBV2 with TRBJ1-2; possible D gene TRBD1, 5 bases. Trimming took off 6 bases at V and 4 bases at J, with 12 bases between the two ends. The CDR3 runs 13 residues. CDR1 is SNHLY, CDR2 FYNNEI, per germline. CDR3 region: CASRKEGTYGYTF. Written as DNA, the CDR3 is TGTGCCAGCAGGAAGGAGGGGACCTATGGCTACACCTTC. The variable domain in full, completed from reference TRBV2 and TRBJ1-2, reads EPEVTQTPSHQVTQMGQEVILRCVPISNHLYFYWYRQILGQKVEFLVSFYNNEISEKSEIFDDQFSVERPDGSNFTLKIRSTKLEDSAMYFCASRKEGTYGYTFGSGTRLTVV.

The rearrangement links TRBV5-1 to TRBJ1-2, with a weak D call TRBD1 (5 bases). This CDR3 is built from 11 residues. Trimming removed 8 bases at V and 8 bases at J, with 13 bases between. Germline values: CDR1 SGHRS, CDR2 YFSETQ. This CDR3 reads CASTSGFGYTF. The CDR3 region has the DNA TGCGCCAGTACTTCAGGGTTCGGCTACACCTTC. Looking up the rest from reference TRBV5-1 and TRBJ1-2 gives the full variable domain: KAGVTQTPRYLIKTRGQQVTLSCSPISGHRSVSWYQQTPGQGLQFLFEYFSETQRNKGNFPGRFSGRQFSNSRSEMNVSTLELGDSALYLCASTSGFGYTFGSGTRLTVV.

The chain has TRBV29-1 and TRBJ2-2, with TRBD2 matching 7 bases. Germline CDR1 reads SQVTM; CDR2 reads ANQGSEA. The CDR3 totals 16 residues. The V gene end was trimmed by 0 bases and the J gene end by 2 bases; junction bases not matched to a gene: 6. The CDR3 bases are TGCAGCGTTGAAGATCGATTAGCGGGTAACACCGGGGAGCTGTTTTTT. It codes for CSVEDRLAGNTGELFF.

DNA of the CDR3: TGTGCCAGCACGGGATGGCAGAACACCGGGGAGCTGTTTTTT. Its translation is CASTGWQNTGELFF. This chain uses TRBV6-1 with TRBJ2-2; D is perhaps TRBD2 (5 bases). V was cut by 7 bases and J by 1 base, with 10 bases left in between. The CDR3 contains 14 residues. CDR1 is MNHNS and CDR2 is SASEGT in the germline V gene.

The J gene is TRBJ2-7, the V gene TRBV2, with 9 positions matching TRBD1. V shed 6 bases, J shed 6 bases, and the junction held 9 bases outside the gene matches. The CDR3 extends over 14 amino acids. The germline V gene has CDR1 SNHLY and CDR2 FYNNEI. The CDR3 sequence is CASRVGTGTGEQYF. The CDR3 DNA reads as TGTGCCAGCAGGGTCGGGACAGGGACAGGCGAGCAGTACTTC.

The chain links TRBV11-3 to TRBJ1-1, with 8 positions matching TRBD1. Germline values: CDR1 SGHNT, CDR2 YENEEA. The CDR3 loop spans 14 amino acids. Trimming took 3 bases from V and 1 from J; bases not matched to a gene: 1. CDR3 sequence (DNA): TGTGCCAGCAGCTTCCAGGGGGCGAACACTGAAGCTTTCTTT. This translates into CASSFQGANTEAFF.

The CDR3 spells CASSLAGGEYGYTF. For the CDR3, the DNA is TGCGCCAGCAGCTTGGCCGGAGGGGAGTATGGCTACACCTTC. The chain has TRBV5-1 and TRBJ1-2; D possibly corresponds to TRBD1 (5 bases). This CDR3 has 14 residues. Trimming cost V 0 bases and J 5 bases, with 11 bases left between them. The V gene's germline CDR1 is SGHRS and CDR2 YFSETQ.